Each of the 26 T cell receptor beta chains below was sequenced from the same sample in a study of shared clonotypes between healthy human individuals. Assay: immunoSEQ multiplex PCR; the TCRdb copy retains only in-frame clones and omits some. The sample contains more than 2 million clones, over 85% of which appear only once. Sequencing was performed on naive CD4+ T cells sorted from blood. Specified subset: CD45RA+ positively selected. The source of these receptors is a man between 18 and 35 years old in good health.

As concerns this clone: The sample holds other DNA sequences that translate to the same CDR3. This chain joins TRBV7-2 and TRBJ2-3; 12 nucleotides line up with TRBD2. The CDR3 has 16 amino acids. With V trimmed by 4 bases and J by 0 bases, 2 bases remained unmatched. CDR1 SGHTA and CDR2 FQGNSA come from the germline V gene. CDR3 loop: CASSSGLAGSTDTQYF. For the CDR3, the DNA is TGTGCCAGCAGCTCCGGACTAGCGGGGAGCACAGATACGCAGTATTTT.

This clone has a handful of counts. The rearrangement links TRBV10-3 to TRBJ1-3, with unresolved D. The CDR3 is 14 amino acids. Germline V gene sequence: CDR1 ENHRY, CDR2 SYGVKD. Trimming shortened V by 0 bases and J by 8 bases, and 11 bases separated the two germline ends. This chain's CDR3 is CAISESGRVYTIYF. The CDR3 DNA is TGTGCCATCAGTGAGTCGGGTCGGGTATACACCATATATTTT.

This clone was observed a handful of times. The chain joins TRBV7-9 to TRBJ1-4; no clear D gene. The J call may be faulty, since TRBJ2-2 better matches the DNA end. The CDR3 runs to 13 residues. Germline CDR1 reads SEHNR; CDR2 reads FQNEAQ (reference sequence). The CDR3 nucleotides read TGTGCCAGCAGCTTAGTAGGCAGCAAGGAGCTGTTTTTT. It specifies CASSLVGSKELFF.

The rearrangement joins TRBV4-1 to TRBJ2-6; 9 bases are a match to TRBD1. CDR3 length: 18 amino acids. CDR1 is MGHRA and CDR2 is YSYEKL in the germline V gene. The V segment lost 4 bases and the J segment 3 bases; nucleotides outside the gene matches: 10. The CDR3 here is CASSPPGDRVYGANVLTF. In DNA form, the CDR3 reads TGCGCCAGCAGCCCCCCGGGGGACAGGGTGTATGGGGCCAACGTCCTGACTTTC.

Turning to this clone: The same CDR3 can be traced to other DNA sequences in this sample. The chain couples TRBV6-6 to TRBJ2-3; weak D call: TRBD1 (6 bases). CDR3 size: 16 residues. Germline V gene sequence: CDR1 MNHNY, CDR2 SVGAGI (reference sequence). V lost 2 bases, J lost 0 bases, and 12 bases lay in between. DNA of the CDR3: TGTGCCAGCAGTTACGGCAGGGGCATCAGCACAGATACGCAGTATTTT. It yields the protein CASSYGRGISTDTQYF.

The J gene is TRBJ1-5, the V gene TRBV7-2, with D maybe TRBD1 (5 bases). This CDR3 spans 17 amino acids. Germline loops: CDR1 SGHTA, CDR2 FQGNSA. The V end lost 0 bases, the J end lost 1 base, and 13 bases lay between the germline ends. The CDR3 reads CASSLAFSGASNQPQHF. The CDR3 nucleotides read TGTGCCAGCAGCTTAGCGTTCTCTGGGGCGAGCAATCAGCCCCAGCATTTT.

This chain connects TRBV19 to TRBJ2-7, with D unclear. CDR3 size: 12 residues. Germline V lookup: CDR1 LNHDA, CDR2 SQIVND (reference sequence). The V end was cut by 6 bases, the J end by 3 bases, with 9 bases between. The CDR3 loop reads CASRGSFYEQYF. The DNA for the CDR3 is TGTGCCAGTAGAGGCAGCTTCTACGAGCAGTACTTC.

V gene TRBV28 combines with J gene TRBJ2-1; D may be TRBD2 (5 bases). Germline CDR1 and CDR2: MDHEN and SYDVKM. Trimming removed 8 bases at V and 2 bases at J, with 19 bases between. This CDR3 is built from 16 residues. The CDR3, as DNA: TGTGCCAGCGCACATACGGAGGACTTGGCCTACAATGAGCAGTTCTTC. Encoded protein: CASAHTEDLAYNEQFF.

The chain is built from TRBV6-6 and TRBJ2-2; D gene ambiguous. This CDR3 is 13 amino acids long. Germline CDR1 is MNHNY and CDR2 is SVGAGI (reference sequence). V gave up 11 bases and J gave up 1 base, with 11 bases separating them. This CDR3 reads CAGHSGNTGELFF. In DNA form, the CDR3 reads TGTGCCGGGCACTCAGGGAACACCGGGGAGCTGTTTTTT.

This chain connects TRBV2 to TRBJ1-5; D gene uncertain. Germline V gene lookup returns CDR1 SNHLY and CDR2 FYNNEI. Trimming removed 2 bases from V and 1 base from J, with 3 bases in between. CDR3 size: 13 residues. The CDR3 sequence is CASSEQSNQPQHF. The DNA of the CDR3 is TGTGCCAGCAGTGAACAGAGCAATCAGCCCCAGCATTTT.

In DNA, the CDR3 is TGTGCCAGCTCACTCGACAGGGGGGAGGACCAAGAGACCCAGTACTTC. Encoded protein: CASSLDRGEDQETQYF. The genes are TRBV18 and TRBJ2-5, with TRBD1 matching 9 bases. CDR1 and CDR2 (germline): KGHSH, LQKENI. V was pared by 4 bases and J by 0 bases, with 6 bases of the junction left unmatched. The CDR3 length is 16 residues.

This clone occurred once. The chain carries TRBV12-5 and TRBJ1-6, with D possibly TRBD1 on 5 matching bases. CDR3 size: 19 residues. Germline V gene sequence: CDR1 LGHNT, CDR2 FRNRAP. V was clipped by 0 bases and J by 1 base, with 16 bases between them. CDR3 DNA sequence: TGTGCTAGTGGTTTGGTCCCGTCGGACATACCATCCTATAATTCACCCCTCCACTTT. Translation gives CASGLVPSDIPSYNSPLHF.

As regards this clone: Other DNA sequences from this sample encode an identical CDR3 as well. The CDR3 nucleotides read TGTGCCAGCAGCTTAAGTAACTATGGCTACACCTTC. This codes for CASSLSNYGYTF. The chain has TRBV7-2 and TRBJ1-2; D is unclear. Trimming pared 2 bases from V and 1 base from J, leaving 2 bases between. CDR1 and CDR2 (germline): SGHTA, FQGNSA. CDR3 length equals 12 residues.

The chain employs TRBV6-1 and TRBJ2-1; 11 nucleotides line up with TRBD2. From germline, CDR1 is MNHNS and CDR2 SASEGT. Trimming at V came to 2 bases and at J to 15 bases, leaving 12 bases not matched to a gene. The CDR3 has 15 amino acids. The DNA of the CDR3 is TGTGCCAGCAGTGAAATAGCGGGGGGGCGTTCCACGCTGTTCTTC. The encoded protein is CASSEIAGGRSTLFF.

This chain uses TRBV5-4 with TRBJ1-6, with TRBD1 matching 10 bases. Germline CDR1 is SGHNT and CDR2 is YYREEE (reference sequence). The CDR3 sequence is 16 residues long. The V and J ends lost 6 bases and 4 bases, in that order; junction bases with no gene match: 7. CDR3 DNA: TGTGCCAGCACCGCCGGGACAGGGGCGTATAATTCACCCCTCCACTTT. This translates into CASTAGTGAYNSPLHF.

CDR3 DNA sequence: TGCGCCAGCAGCCAAGAACGAGGAAACATTCAGTACTTC. This codes for CASSQERGNIQYF. V usage is TRBV4-1 and J usage is TRBJ2-4, with D unresolved. This CDR3 is 13 amino acids long. Germline-derived CDR1 and CDR2 are MGHRA and YSYEKL. Trimming stripped 0 bases from V and 6 bases from J, with 6 bases between.

The rearrangement links TRBV28 to TRBJ1-2; D perhaps matches TRBD1 (6 bases). Germline CDR1 is MDHEN and CDR2 is SYDVKM. This CDR3 is 15 amino acids long. Trimming removed 4 bases from V and 4 bases from J, with 16 bases in between. The CDR3 coding sequence is TGTGCCAGCAGTTCCCCCTCGGACAGCTTCTATGGCTACACCTTC. It yields the protein CASSSPSDSFYGYTF.

As to this clone: A much larger clone lies one base from this, so it may be a read error. The sample has other DNA sequences that encode this CDR3 too. This chain links TRBV2 with TRBJ1-5; a weak D match, TRBD1 (6 bases). V lost 4 bases, J lost 0 bases, and 7 bases lay in between. Germline CDR1 reads SNHLY; CDR2 reads FYNNEI. This CDR3 comprises 14 residues. CDR3 loop: CASSGQDSNQPQHF. As DNA, the CDR3 is TGTGCCAGCAGTGGACAGGATAGCAATCAGCCCCAGCATTTT.

The chain recombines TRBV10-1 with TRBJ2-7; 9 bases are a match to TRBD1. The ends lost 0 bases at V and 2 bases at J; junction bases unmatched: 2. Germline V gene sequence: CDR1 WNHNN, CDR2 SYGVQD (reference sequence). This CDR3 has 15 amino acids. The CDR3 sequence: CASSESGTGTYEQYF. DNA of the CDR3: TGCGCCAGCAGTGAGTCAGGGACAGGGACCTACGAGCAGTACTTC.

This chain joins TRBV6-1 and TRBJ1-5, with 7 positions matching TRBD1. Germline V gene sequence: CDR1 MNHNS, CDR2 SASEGT. This CDR3 contains 15 residues. With 6 bases clipped from V and 3 bases from J, the junction kept 8 bases outside the gene matches. The CDR3 is CASSLGQTTNQPQHF. The CDR3 coding sequence is TGTGCCAGCAGCCTGGGACAGACGACCAATCAGCCCCAGCATTTT.

This chain links TRBV5-6 with TRBJ2-7; no definite D call. The germline V and J ends were trimmed by 0 bases and 1 base, with 5 bases remaining between them. The length of the CDR3 is 13 residues. Germline CDR1 SGHDT, CDR2 YYEEEE. CDR3 in DNA: TGTGCCAGCAGCTTGGTCCGTTCCTACGAGCAGTACTTC. Its protein product is CASSLVRSYEQYF.

The chain is built from TRBV7-3 and TRBJ1-6; possible D gene TRBD1, 5 bases. The CDR3 consists of 12 residues. Germline values: CDR1 SGHTA, CDR2 FQGTGA. V was pared by 2 bases and J by 11 bases, with 7 bases between. CDR3 region: CASSLAGAPLHF. The CDR3 coding sequence is TGTGCCAGCAGCTTAGCGGGGGCACCCCTCCACTTT.

This chain joins TRBV2 and TRBJ1-4, with D uncertain. The CDR3 runs to 14 residues. Trimming shortened V by 4 bases and J by 2 bases, and 8 bases separated the two germline ends. Germline V gene sequence: CDR1 SNHLY, CDR2 FYNNEI. The CDR3 here is CASSVAGTNEKLFF. In DNA, the CDR3 is TGTGCCAGCAGTGTGGCCGGGACTAATGAAAAACTGTTTTTT.

V usage is TRBV28 and J usage is TRBJ2-7; a weak D match, TRBD1 (6 bases). The CDR3 has 13 amino acids. V lost 11 bases, J lost 9 bases, and 23 bases lay in between. CDR1 MDHEN and CDR2 SYDVKM come from the germline V gene. CDR3 DNA: TGTGCCGAGAACAGGGCAAATTGGGTACGGCAGTACTTC. Translation: CAENRANWVRQYF.

The V gene is TRBV6-6, the J gene TRBJ2-2; D is undetermined. V was shortened by 2 bases and J by 6 bases, with 16 bases between the two germline ends. The V gene's germline CDR1 is MNHNY and CDR2 SVGAGI (reference sequence). This CDR3 has 16 amino acids. The CDR3 loop is CASSYGYRSAAGELFF. CDR3 DNA sequence: TGTGCCAGCAGTTACGGGTACAGATCTGCTGCCGGGGAGCTGTTTTTT.

The chain has TRBV6-5 and TRBJ1-1; TRBD1 agrees at 7 bases. The CDR3 runs 14 residues. J was trimmed by 7 bases and V by 2 bases; bases with no gene match: 7. Germline lookup yields CDR1 MNHEY and CDR2 SVGAGI. The CDR3 loop reads CASSYEGGPFEAFF. As DNA, the CDR3 is TGTGCCAGCAGTTACGAAGGGGGCCCCTTTGAAGCTTTCTTT.